These T cell receptor beta chains were read from a single sample in a study of blood T cell repertoires in COVID-19. Assay used: immunoSEQ multiplex PCR; TCRdb lists only in-frame clones, some missing. The table has fewer than 85,000 clones, roughly three quarters seen once. The source material was peripheral blood. The origin of the receptors is an older man with COVID-19, enrolled during active disease. Each CDR3 is given with its conserved first and last residue. The D gene is left open where the match is weak. Clone size is given for some rows only: seen once, a few or many times, or a class if the clone is expanded.

v_call: TRBV9; cdr3_length: 11; d_call: -; j_call: TRBJ1-2; clone_size: once; cdr3_aa: CASSSLYGYTF; cdr3_nt: TGTGCCAGCAGCTCCCTGTATGGCTACACCTTC
v_call: TRBV7-2; cdr3_length: 14; d_call: TRBD1; j_call: TRBJ2-5; clone_size: -; cdr3_aa: CASSKTGPRETQYF; cdr3_nt: TGTGCCAGCAGTAAGACAGGGCCTAGGGAGACCCAGTACTTC
v_call: TRBV5-4; cdr3_length: 15; d_call: -; j_call: TRBJ1-5; clone_size: -; cdr3_aa: CASSSAGGSNQPQHF; cdr3_nt: TGTGCCAGCAGCTCGGCCGGAGGTAGCAATCAGCCCCAGCATTTT
v_call: TRBV3-1/TRBV3-2; cdr3_length: 15; d_call: -; j_call: TRBJ1-5; clone_size: -; cdr3_aa: CASSQDLGGWQPQHF; cdr3_nt: TGTGCCAGCAGCCAAGATCTCGGGGGATGGCAGCCCCAGCATTTT
v_call: TRBV7-2; cdr3_length: 15; d_call: -; j_call: TRBJ2-7; clone_size: -; cdr3_aa: CASSLAMHSSYEQYF; cdr3_nt: TGTGCCAGCAGCTTAGCAATGCACAGCTCCTACGAGCAGTACTTC
v_call: TRBV5-1; cdr3_length: 15; d_call: -; j_call: TRBJ2-2; clone_size: -; cdr3_aa: CASSLLLKNTGELFF; cdr3_nt: TGCGCCAGCAGCCTTCTACTAAAGAACACCGGGGAGCTGTTTTTT
v_call: TRBV7-2; cdr3_length: 14; d_call: TRBD1; j_call: TRBJ1-5; clone_size: -; cdr3_aa: CASSLDRGNQPQHF; cdr3_nt: TGTGCCAGCAGCTTAGACAGGGGGAATCAGCCCCAGCATTTT
v_call: TRBV28; cdr3_length: 12; d_call: -; j_call: TRBJ1-1; clone_size: once; cdr3_aa: CASSRGATEAFF; cdr3_nt: TGTGCCAGCAGCCGGGGGGCCACTGAAGCTTTCTTT
v_call: TRBV5-1; cdr3_length: 14; d_call: TRBD1; j_call: TRBJ1-4; clone_size: -; cdr3_aa: CASSDGQGGEKLFF; cdr3_nt: TGCGCCAGCAGCGACGGACAGGGCGGCGAAAAACTGTTTTTT
v_call: TRBV7-2; cdr3_length: 15; d_call: TRBD1; j_call: TRBJ1-6; clone_size: -; cdr3_aa: CASSNRDRGNSPLHF; cdr3_nt: TGTGCCAGCAGCAACCGGGACAGGGGCAATTCACCCCTCCACTTT
v_call: TRBV24-1; cdr3_length: 15; d_call: TRBD2; j_call: TRBJ2-7; clone_size: few; cdr3_aa: CATSEGIAGGHEQYF; cdr3_nt: TGTGCCACCAGTGAGGGGATAGCGGGAGGCCACGAGCAGTACTTC
v_call: TRBV5-4; cdr3_length: 14; d_call: -; j_call: TRBJ1-1; clone_size: -; cdr3_aa: CASSARVSNTEAFF; cdr3_nt: TGTGCCAGCTCCGCCCGGGTCTCGAACACTGAAGCTTTCTTT
v_call: TRBV2; cdr3_length: 13; d_call: -; j_call: TRBJ2-3; clone_size: -; cdr3_aa: CASKETRADTQYF; cdr3_nt: TGTGCCAGCAAGGAGACTAGGGCAGATACGCAGTATTTT
v_call: TRBV28; cdr3_length: 12; d_call: TRBD2; j_call: TRBJ2-1; clone_size: -; cdr3_aa: CASRRAGGEQFF; cdr3_nt: TGTGCCAGCAGGAGGGCGGGGGGCGAGCAGTTCTTC
v_call: TRBV19; cdr3_length: 17; d_call: -; j_call: TRBJ1-5; clone_size: -; cdr3_aa: CASSISGGVGGNQPQHF; cdr3_nt: TGTGCCAGTAGTATAAGTGGGGGGGTAGGAGGCAATCAGCCCCAGCATTTT
v_call: TRBV20-1; cdr3_length: 13; d_call: TRBD1; j_call: TRBJ2-7; clone_size: -; cdr3_aa: CSASPRGFYEQYF; cdr3_nt: TGCAGTGCTAGTCCCAGGGGGTTCTACGAGCAGTACTTC
v_call: TRBV6-5; cdr3_length: 14; d_call: -; j_call: TRBJ2-5; clone_size: -; cdr3_aa: CASSAAIAMETQYF; cdr3_nt: TGTGCCAGCAGCGCCGCGATAGCTATGGAGACCCAGTACTTC
v_call: TRBV4-3; cdr3_length: 15; d_call: -; j_call: TRBJ2-7; clone_size: -; cdr3_aa: CASSQVGSTYEEQYF; cdr3_nt: TGCGCCAGCAGCCAAGTCGGTAGTACCTACGAAGAGCAGTACTTC
v_call: TRBV2; cdr3_length: 17; d_call: TRBD1; j_call: TRBJ1-5; clone_size: -; cdr3_aa: CASSSGQGGLANQPQHF; cdr3_nt: TGTGCCAGCAGTTCCGGACAGGGTGGATTAGCAAATCAGCCCCAGCATTTT
v_call: TRBV11-2; cdr3_length: 15; d_call: -; j_call: TRBJ1-3; clone_size: -; cdr3_aa: CASSLEISSGNTIYF; cdr3_nt: TGTGCCAGCAGCTTAGAAATTAGCTCTGGAAACACCATATATTTT
v_call: TRBV19; cdr3_length: 16; d_call: -; j_call: TRBJ2-1; clone_size: -; cdr3_aa: CASSRKRNLSYNEQFF; cdr3_nt: TGTGCCAGTAGTAGAAAGCGGAACCTCTCCTACAATGAGCAGTTCTTC
v_call: TRBV4-2; cdr3_length: 17; d_call: TRBD1; j_call: TRBJ2-3; clone_size: once; cdr3_aa: CASSQDRARSSTDTQYF; cdr3_nt: TGTGCCAGCAGCCAGGACAGGGCCCGTTCTAGCACAGATACGCAGTATTTT
v_call: TRBV10-3; cdr3_length: 15; d_call: -; j_call: TRBJ1-1; clone_size: few; cdr3_aa: CAISEVLAQPGGAFF; cdr3_nt: TGTGCCATCAGCGAGGTACTGGCCCAACCGGGAGGAGCTTTCTTT
v_call: TRBV28; cdr3_length: 14; d_call: TRBD1; j_call: TRBJ1-2; clone_size: -; cdr3_aa: CASRLDRVNYGYTF; cdr3_nt: TGTGCCAGCAGACTGGACAGGGTGAACTATGGCTACACCTTC
v_call: TRBV29-1; cdr3_length: 11; d_call: -; j_call: TRBJ1-2; clone_size: -; cdr3_aa: CSAQGPYGYTF; cdr3_nt: TGCAGCGCTCAGGGTCCCTATGGCTACACCTTC
v_call: TRBV15; cdr3_length: 12; d_call: -; j_call: TRBJ2-1; clone_size: -; cdr3_aa: CATSSPYNEQFF; cdr3_nt: TGTGCCACCAGCAGCCCTTACAATGAGCAGTTCTTC
v_call: TRBV7-2; cdr3_length: 14; d_call: TRBD2; j_call: TRBJ2-7; clone_size: -; cdr3_aa: CASSPGSGNYEQYF; cdr3_nt: TGTGCCAGCAGCCCTGGTAGCGGGAACTACGAGCAGTACTTC
v_call: TRBV12-3/TRBV12-4; cdr3_length: 13; d_call: -; j_call: TRBJ1-5; clone_size: -; cdr3_aa: CASSLSGEQPQHF; cdr3_nt: TGTGCCAGCAGTTTGTCGGGGGAACAGCCCCAGCATTTT
v_call: TRBV10-3; cdr3_length: 15; d_call: -; j_call: TRBJ2-5; clone_size: -; cdr3_aa: CAISDPTGMGETQYF; cdr3_nt: TGTGCCATCAGTGACCCCACAGGGATGGGAGAGACCCAGTACTTC
v_call: TRBV6-5; cdr3_length: 15; d_call: TRBD2; j_call: TRBJ2-3; clone_size: -; cdr3_aa: CASTTSGESTDTQYF; cdr3_nt: TGTGCCAGCACCACGAGCGGGGAGAGCACAGATACGCAGTATTTT
v_call: TRBV19; cdr3_length: 14; d_call: -; j_call: TRBJ2-5; clone_size: -; cdr3_aa: CASSIWRQVETQYF; cdr3_nt: TGTGCCAGTAGTATTTGGAGACAGGTAGAGACCCAGTACTTC
v_call: TRBV9; cdr3_length: 15; d_call: -; j_call: TRBJ1-2; clone_size: -; cdr3_aa: CASSVGHLGYYGYTF; cdr3_nt: TGTGCCAGCAGCGTGGGACATCTAGGGTACTATGGCTACACCTTC
v_call: TRBV19; cdr3_length: 15; d_call: -; j_call: TRBJ1-1; clone_size: few; cdr3_aa: CASSSQQGRRTEAFF; cdr3_nt: TGTGCCAGTAGTTCACAACAGGGTAGGAGGACTGAAGCTTTCTTT
v_call: TRBV4-3; cdr3_length: 18; d_call: TRBD2; j_call: TRBJ2-2; clone_size: -; cdr3_aa: CASSQEPVAGGFTGELFF; cdr3_nt: TGCGCCAGCAGCCAAGAACCAGTAGCGGGAGGGTTCACCGGGGAGCTGTTTTTT
v_call: TRBV6-5; cdr3_length: 14; d_call: TRBD1; j_call: TRBJ1-6; clone_size: -; cdr3_aa: CASSRQGGNSPLHF; cdr3_nt: TGTGCCAGCAGTAGACAGGGAGGCAATTCACCCCTCCACTTT
v_call: TRBV13; cdr3_length: 16; d_call: TRBD1; j_call: TRBJ1-2; clone_size: -; cdr3_aa: CASSSGTALWGYGYTF; cdr3_nt: TGTGCCAGCAGCTCCGGGACAGCCCTCTGGGGCTATGGCTACACCTTC
v_call: TRBV11-2; cdr3_length: 14; d_call: TRBD1; j_call: TRBJ2-7; clone_size: -; cdr3_aa: CASSQGQVIYEQYF; cdr3_nt: TGTGCCAGCAGCCAGGGACAGGTTATTTACGAGCAGTACTTC
v_call: TRBV7-6; cdr3_length: 15; d_call: -; j_call: TRBJ1-4; clone_size: once; cdr3_aa: CASSSGRGANEKLFF; cdr3_nt: TGTGCCAGCAGCTCCGGGCGGGGGGCTAATGAAAAACTGTTTTTT
v_call: TRBV7-3; cdr3_length: 14; d_call: TRBD2; j_call: TRBJ2-1; clone_size: -; cdr3_aa: CASTPTSGSNEQFF; cdr3_nt: TGTGCCAGCACTCCGACTAGCGGGAGCAATGAGCAGTTCTTC
v_call: TRBV28; cdr3_length: 13; d_call: -; j_call: TRBJ1-2; clone_size: -; cdr3_aa: CASSSDSYGGYTF; cdr3_nt: TGTGCCAGCAGTTCGGACAGTTATGGCGGCTACACCTTC
v_call: TRBV5-5; cdr3_length: 14; d_call: TRBD1; j_call: TRBJ2-1; clone_size: -; cdr3_aa: CASSPGQIGNEQFF; cdr3_nt: TGTGCCAGCAGCCCGGGACAGATAGGAAATGAGCAGTTCTTC
v_call: TRBV19; cdr3_length: 15; d_call: TRBD2; j_call: TRBJ2-1; clone_size: -; cdr3_aa: CASSLTSGRLNEQFF; cdr3_nt: TGTGCCAGTAGTCTAACTAGCGGGAGGTTAAATGAGCAGTTCTTC
v_call: TRBV11-2; cdr3_length: 14; d_call: -; j_call: TRBJ1-1; clone_size: once; cdr3_aa: CASSLVQFNTEAFF; cdr3_nt: TGTGCCAGCAGCTTAGTCCAGTTTAACACTGAAGCTTTCTTT
v_call: TRBV6-6; cdr3_length: 13; d_call: TRBD1; j_call: TRBJ1-5; clone_size: once; cdr3_aa: CAIQGALGQPQHF; cdr3_nt: TGTGCCATCCAGGGGGCGCTGGGTCAGCCCCAGCATTTT
v_call: TRBV6-2/TRBV6-3; cdr3_length: 14; d_call: -; j_call: TRBJ1-5; clone_size: -; cdr3_aa: CASTPTGGNQPQHF; cdr3_nt: TGTGCCAGCACCCCGACGGGGGGCAATCAGCCCCAGCATTTT
v_call: TRBV29-1; cdr3_length: 13; d_call: TRBD1; j_call: TRBJ2-6; clone_size: -; cdr3_aa: CSATGTGANVLTF; cdr3_nt: TGCAGCGCGACAGGGACTGGGGCCAACGTCCTGACTTTC
v_call: TRBV28; cdr3_length: 13; d_call: -; j_call: TRBJ2-7; clone_size: -; cdr3_aa: CASSIQGSYEQYF; cdr3_nt: TGTGCCAGCAGTATACAGGGCTCCTACGAGCAGTACTTC
v_call: TRBV19; cdr3_length: 14; d_call: TRBD2; j_call: TRBJ2-3; clone_size: -; cdr3_aa: CASSILAGTDTQYF; cdr3_nt: TGTGCCAGTAGTATCCTAGCGGGCACAGATACGCAGTATTTT
v_call: TRBV5-1; cdr3_length: 22; d_call: -; j_call: TRBJ1-5; clone_size: -; cdr3_aa: CASSTKDGSRATDLISNQPQHF; cdr3_nt: TGCGCCAGCAGCACAAAGGACGGTAGTCGGGCGACGGACTTGATTAGCAATCAGCCCCAGCATTTT
v_call: TRBV3-1/TRBV3-2; cdr3_length: 11; d_call: -; j_call: TRBJ1-2; clone_size: once; cdr3_aa: CASSEGEGYTF; cdr3_nt: TGTGCCAGCAGCGAAGGTGAGGGCTACACCTTC
v_call: TRBV18; cdr3_length: 14; d_call: -; j_call: TRBJ1-2; clone_size: -; cdr3_aa: CASSQKDSAPGYTF; cdr3_nt: TGTGCCAGCTCACAAAAAGACAGCGCTCCTGGCTACACCTTC
v_call: TRBV5-1; cdr3_length: 14; d_call: -; j_call: TRBJ1-1; clone_size: few; cdr3_aa: CASSFSQGNTEAFF; cdr3_nt: TGCGCCAGCAGCTTCTCTCAGGGGAACACTGAAGCTTTCTTT
v_call: TRBV10-3; cdr3_length: 14; d_call: TRBD1; j_call: TRBJ1-6; clone_size: -; cdr3_aa: CAMRGGASNSPLHF; cdr3_nt: TGTGCCATGCGAGGGGGCGCTTCGAATTCACCCCTCCACTTT
v_call: TRBV9; cdr3_length: 16; d_call: TRBD2; j_call: TRBJ2-3; clone_size: -; cdr3_aa: CASSVPLAESTDTQYF; cdr3_nt: TGTGCCAGCAGCGTACCGCTAGCGGAGAGCACAGATACGCAGTATTTT
v_call: TRBV7-3; cdr3_length: 15; d_call: TRBD2; j_call: TRBJ2-5; clone_size: -; cdr3_aa: CASSPGASGRKTQYF; cdr3_nt: TGTGCCAGCAGTCCGGGGGCTAGCGGGAGAAAGACCCAGTACTTC
v_call: TRBV15; cdr3_length: 14; d_call: -; j_call: TRBJ2-5; clone_size: -; cdr3_aa: CATSGPPGAETQYF; cdr3_nt: TGTGCCACCAGCGGGCCCCCGGGAGCAGAGACCCAGTACTTC
v_call: TRBV5-1; cdr3_length: 14; d_call: -; j_call: TRBJ2-3; clone_size: -; cdr3_aa: CASSGGTATDTQYF; cdr3_nt: TGCGCCAGCAGCGGCGGGACCGCAACAGATACGCAGTATTTT